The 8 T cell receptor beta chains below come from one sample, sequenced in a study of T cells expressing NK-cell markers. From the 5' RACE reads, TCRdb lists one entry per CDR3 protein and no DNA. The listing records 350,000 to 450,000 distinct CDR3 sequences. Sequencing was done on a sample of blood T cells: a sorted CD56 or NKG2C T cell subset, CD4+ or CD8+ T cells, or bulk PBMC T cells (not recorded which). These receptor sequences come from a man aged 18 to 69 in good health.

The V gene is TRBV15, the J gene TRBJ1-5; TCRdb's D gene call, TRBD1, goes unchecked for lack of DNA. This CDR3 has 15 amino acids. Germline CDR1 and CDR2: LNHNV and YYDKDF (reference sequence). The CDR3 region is CATSRRGQGGQPQHF.

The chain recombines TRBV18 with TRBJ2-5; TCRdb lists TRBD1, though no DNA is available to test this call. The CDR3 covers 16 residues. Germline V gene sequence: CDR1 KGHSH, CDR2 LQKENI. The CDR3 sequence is CASSPFPRTGQETQYF.

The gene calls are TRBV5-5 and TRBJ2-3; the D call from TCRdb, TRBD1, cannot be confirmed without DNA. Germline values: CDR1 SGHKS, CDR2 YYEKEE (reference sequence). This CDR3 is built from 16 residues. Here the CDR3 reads CASSLAWGQGGGTQYF.

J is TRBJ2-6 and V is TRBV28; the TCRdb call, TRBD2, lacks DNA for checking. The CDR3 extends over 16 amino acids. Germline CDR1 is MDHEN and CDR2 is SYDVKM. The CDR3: CASSRERGWGANVLTF.

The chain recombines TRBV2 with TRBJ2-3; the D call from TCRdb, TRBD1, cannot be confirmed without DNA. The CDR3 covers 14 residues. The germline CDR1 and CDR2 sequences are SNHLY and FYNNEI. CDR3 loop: CASGQGQTTDTQYF.

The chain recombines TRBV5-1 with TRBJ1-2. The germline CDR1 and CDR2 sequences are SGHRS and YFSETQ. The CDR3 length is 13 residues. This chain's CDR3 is CASSLPGSSGYTF.

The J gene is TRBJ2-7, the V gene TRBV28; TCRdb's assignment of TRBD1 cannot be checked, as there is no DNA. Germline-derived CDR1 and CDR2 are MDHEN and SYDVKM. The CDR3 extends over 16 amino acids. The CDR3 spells CASSQRMGGQSYEQYF.

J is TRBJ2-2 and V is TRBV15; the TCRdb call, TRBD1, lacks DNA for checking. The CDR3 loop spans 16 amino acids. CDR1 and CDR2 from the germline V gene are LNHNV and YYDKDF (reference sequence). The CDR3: CATSRRGGVNTGELFF.